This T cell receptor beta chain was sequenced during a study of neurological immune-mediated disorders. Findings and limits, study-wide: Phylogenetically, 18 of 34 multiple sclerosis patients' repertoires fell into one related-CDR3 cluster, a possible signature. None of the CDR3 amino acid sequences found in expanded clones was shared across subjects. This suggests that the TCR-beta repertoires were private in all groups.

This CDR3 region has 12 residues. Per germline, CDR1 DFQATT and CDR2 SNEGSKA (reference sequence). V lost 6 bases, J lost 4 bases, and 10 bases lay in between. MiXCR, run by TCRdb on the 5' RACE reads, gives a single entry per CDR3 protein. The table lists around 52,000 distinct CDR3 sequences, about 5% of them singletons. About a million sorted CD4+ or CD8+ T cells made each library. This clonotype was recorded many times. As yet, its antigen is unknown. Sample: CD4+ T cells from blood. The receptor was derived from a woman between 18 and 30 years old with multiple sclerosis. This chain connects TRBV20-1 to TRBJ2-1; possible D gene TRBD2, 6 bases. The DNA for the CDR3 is TGCAGTGCGGGCCGGGAGTACAATGAGCAGTTCTTC. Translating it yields CSAGREYNEQFF.